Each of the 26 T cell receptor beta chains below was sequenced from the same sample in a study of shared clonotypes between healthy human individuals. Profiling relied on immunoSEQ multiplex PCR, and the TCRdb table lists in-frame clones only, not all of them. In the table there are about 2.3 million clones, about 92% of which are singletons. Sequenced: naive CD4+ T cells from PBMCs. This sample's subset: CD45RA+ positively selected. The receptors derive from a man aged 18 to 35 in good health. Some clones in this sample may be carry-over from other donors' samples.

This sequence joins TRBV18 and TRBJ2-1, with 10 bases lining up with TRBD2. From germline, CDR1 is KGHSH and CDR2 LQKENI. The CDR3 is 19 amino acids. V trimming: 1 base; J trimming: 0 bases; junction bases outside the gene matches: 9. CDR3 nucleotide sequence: TGTGCCAGCTCACCACTCTCTACTAGCGGGGCGAGCTCCTACAATGAGCAGTTCTTC. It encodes CASSPLSTSGASSYNEQFF.

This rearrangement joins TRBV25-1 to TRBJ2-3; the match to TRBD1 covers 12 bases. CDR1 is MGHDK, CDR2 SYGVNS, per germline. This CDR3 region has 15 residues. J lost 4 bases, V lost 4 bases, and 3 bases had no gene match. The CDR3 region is CASSGGQGAADTQYF. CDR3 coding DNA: TGTGCCAGCAGTGGGGGACAGGGGGCGGCAGATACGCAGTATTTT.

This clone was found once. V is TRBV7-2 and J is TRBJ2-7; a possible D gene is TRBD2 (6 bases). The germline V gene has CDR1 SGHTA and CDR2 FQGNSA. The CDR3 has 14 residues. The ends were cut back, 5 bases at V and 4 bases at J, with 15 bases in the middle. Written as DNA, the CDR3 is TGTGCCAGCAGCGCGTCCGTGCGGGGTTACGAGCAGTACTTC. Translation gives CASSASVRGYEQYF.

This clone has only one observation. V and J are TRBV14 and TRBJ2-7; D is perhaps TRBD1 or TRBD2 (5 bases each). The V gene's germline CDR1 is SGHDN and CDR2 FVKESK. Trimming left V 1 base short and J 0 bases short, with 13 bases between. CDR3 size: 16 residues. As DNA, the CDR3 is TGTGCCAGCAGCCAAGCCGGGACCCAGGGCTCCTACGAGCAGTACTTC. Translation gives CASSQAGTQGSYEQYF.

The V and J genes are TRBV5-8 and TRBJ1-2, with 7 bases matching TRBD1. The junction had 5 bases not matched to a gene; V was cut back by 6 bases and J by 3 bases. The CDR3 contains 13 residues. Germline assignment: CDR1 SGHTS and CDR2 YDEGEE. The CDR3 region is CASTRGQHYGYTF. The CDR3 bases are TGTGCCAGCACCAGGGGACAGCACTATGGCTACACCTTC.

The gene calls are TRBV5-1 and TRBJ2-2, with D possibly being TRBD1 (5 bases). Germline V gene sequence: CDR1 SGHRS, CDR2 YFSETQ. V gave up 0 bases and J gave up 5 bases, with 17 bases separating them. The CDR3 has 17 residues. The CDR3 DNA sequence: TGCGCCAGCAGCTTGGGGTCCAGGGCCGGTGGGACCGGGGAGCTGTTTTTT. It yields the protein CASSLGSRAGGTGELFF.

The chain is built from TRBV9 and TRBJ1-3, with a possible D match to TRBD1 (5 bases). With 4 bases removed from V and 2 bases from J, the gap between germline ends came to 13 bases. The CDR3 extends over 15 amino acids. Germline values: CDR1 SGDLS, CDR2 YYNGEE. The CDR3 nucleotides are TGTGCCAGCAGCCTAGGGGCAGGAGCTGGAAACACCATATATTTT. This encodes CASSLGAGAGNTIYF.

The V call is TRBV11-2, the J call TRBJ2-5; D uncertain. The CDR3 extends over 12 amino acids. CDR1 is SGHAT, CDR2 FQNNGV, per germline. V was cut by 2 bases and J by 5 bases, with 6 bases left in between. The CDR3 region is CASSLSMETQYF. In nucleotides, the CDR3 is TGTGCCAGCAGCTTATCAATGGAGACCCAGTACTTC.

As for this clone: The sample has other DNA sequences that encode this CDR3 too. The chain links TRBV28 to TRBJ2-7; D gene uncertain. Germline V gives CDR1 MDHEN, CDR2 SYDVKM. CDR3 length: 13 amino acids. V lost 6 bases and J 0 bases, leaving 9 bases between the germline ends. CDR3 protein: CASRAGSSYEQYF. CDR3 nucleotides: TGTGCCAGCAGGGCAGGTTCCTCCTACGAGCAGTACTTC.

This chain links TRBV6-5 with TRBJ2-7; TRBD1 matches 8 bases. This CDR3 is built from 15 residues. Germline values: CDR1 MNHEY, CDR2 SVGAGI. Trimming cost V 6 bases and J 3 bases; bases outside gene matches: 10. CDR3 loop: CASRPPGTGLYEQYF. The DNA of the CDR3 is TGTGCCAGCAGGCCCCCCGGGACAGGCCTCTACGAGCAGTACTTC.

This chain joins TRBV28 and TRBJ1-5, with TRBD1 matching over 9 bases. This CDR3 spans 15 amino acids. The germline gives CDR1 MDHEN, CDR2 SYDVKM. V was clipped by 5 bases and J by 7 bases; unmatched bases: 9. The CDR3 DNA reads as TGTGCCAGCAGTGGACCGGGACAGGGATACCAGCCCCAGCATTTT. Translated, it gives CASSGPGQGYQPQHF.

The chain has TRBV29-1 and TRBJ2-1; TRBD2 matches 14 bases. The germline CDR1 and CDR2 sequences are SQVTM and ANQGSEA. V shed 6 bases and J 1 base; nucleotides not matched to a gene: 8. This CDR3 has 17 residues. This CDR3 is CSVAGTSGSISYNEQFF. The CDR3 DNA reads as TGCAGCGTGGCCGGGACTAGCGGGAGTATATCCTACAATGAGCAGTTCTTC.

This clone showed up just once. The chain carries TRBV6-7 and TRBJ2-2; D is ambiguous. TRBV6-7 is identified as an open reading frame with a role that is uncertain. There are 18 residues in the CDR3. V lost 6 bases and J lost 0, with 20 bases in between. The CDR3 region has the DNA TGTGCCAGCAGACCACCCCCTCATCCCTTCGCGAACACCGGGGAGCTGTTTTTT. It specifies CASRPPPHPFANTGELFF.

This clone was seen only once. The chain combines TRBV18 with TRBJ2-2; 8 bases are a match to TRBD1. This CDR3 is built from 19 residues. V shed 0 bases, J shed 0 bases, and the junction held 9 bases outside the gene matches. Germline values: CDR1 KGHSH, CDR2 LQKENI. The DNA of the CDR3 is TGTGCCAGCTCACCACCGCGAAACTCAGGGGGCGCGAACACCGGGGAGCTGTTTTTT. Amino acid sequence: CASSPPRNSGGANTGELFF.

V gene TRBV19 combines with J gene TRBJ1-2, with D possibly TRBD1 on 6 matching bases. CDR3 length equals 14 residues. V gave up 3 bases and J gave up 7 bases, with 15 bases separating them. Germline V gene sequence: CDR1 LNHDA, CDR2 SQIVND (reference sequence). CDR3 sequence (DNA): TGTGCCAGTAGTATCGAACAGGGAGTGGCTGGCTACACCTTC. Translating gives CASSIEQGVAGYTF.

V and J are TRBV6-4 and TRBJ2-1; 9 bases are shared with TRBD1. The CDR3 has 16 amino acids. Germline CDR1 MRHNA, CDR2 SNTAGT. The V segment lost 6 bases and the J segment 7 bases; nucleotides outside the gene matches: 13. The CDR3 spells CASSPQGQGPGNEQFF. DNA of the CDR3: TGTGCCAGCAGCCCACAGGGACAGGGACCGGGTAATGAGCAGTTCTTC.

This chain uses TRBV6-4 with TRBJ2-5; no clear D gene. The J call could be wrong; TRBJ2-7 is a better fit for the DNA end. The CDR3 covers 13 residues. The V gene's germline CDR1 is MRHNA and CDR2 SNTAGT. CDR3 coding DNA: TGTGCCAGCAGCCCCACTTTTAAGTACGAGCAGTACTTC. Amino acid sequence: CASSPTFKYEQYF.

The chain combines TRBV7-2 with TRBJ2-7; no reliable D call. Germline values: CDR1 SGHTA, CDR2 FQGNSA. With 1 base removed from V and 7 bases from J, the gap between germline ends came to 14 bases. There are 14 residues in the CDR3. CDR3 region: CASSLELPPAEQYF. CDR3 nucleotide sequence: TGTGCCAGCAGCTTAGAGCTTCCCCCCGCGGAGCAGTACTTC.

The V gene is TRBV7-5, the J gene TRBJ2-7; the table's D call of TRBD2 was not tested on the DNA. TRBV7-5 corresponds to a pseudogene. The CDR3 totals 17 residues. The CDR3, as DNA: TGTGCCAGAAGCTCCCGACTAGCGGGAGTTGGCTCCTACGAGCAGTACTTC. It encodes CARSSRLAGVGSYEQYF.

The CDR3 loop is CASSLGREGTEAFF. CDR3 nucleotides: TGCGCCAGCAGCTTGGGAAGGGAGGGCACTGAAGCTTTCTTT. The chain combines TRBV5-1 with TRBJ1-1; no firm D call. Germline V CDR1 and CDR2: SGHRS, YFSETQ. The CDR3 loop spans 14 amino acids. Trimming cost V 0 bases and J 4 bases, with 10 bases left between them.

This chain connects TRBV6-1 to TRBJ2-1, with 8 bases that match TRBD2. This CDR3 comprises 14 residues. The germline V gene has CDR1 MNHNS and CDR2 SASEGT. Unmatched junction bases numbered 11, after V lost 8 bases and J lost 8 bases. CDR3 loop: CASPPGRALYEQFF. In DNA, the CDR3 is TGTGCCAGCCCACCCGGGAGGGCCCTGTATGAGCAGTTCTTC.

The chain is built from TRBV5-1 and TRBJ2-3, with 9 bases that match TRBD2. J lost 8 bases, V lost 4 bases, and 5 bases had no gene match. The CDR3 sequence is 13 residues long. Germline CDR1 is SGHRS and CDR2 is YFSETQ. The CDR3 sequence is CASSGGTSSTQYF. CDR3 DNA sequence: TGCGCCAGCAGCGGGGGGACTAGCTCTACGCAGTATTTT.

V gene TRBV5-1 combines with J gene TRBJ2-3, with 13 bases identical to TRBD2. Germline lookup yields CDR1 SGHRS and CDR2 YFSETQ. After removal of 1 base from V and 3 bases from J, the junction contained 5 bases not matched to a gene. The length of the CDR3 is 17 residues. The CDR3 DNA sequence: TGCGCCAGCAGCTTGACTACTAGCGGGAGGGCGACAGATACGCAGTATTTT. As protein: CASSLTTSGRATDTQYF.

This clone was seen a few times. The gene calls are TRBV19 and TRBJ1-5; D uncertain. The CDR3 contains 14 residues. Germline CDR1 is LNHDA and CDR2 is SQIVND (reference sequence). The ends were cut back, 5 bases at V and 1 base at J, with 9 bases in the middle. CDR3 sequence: CASSLGGSNQPQHF. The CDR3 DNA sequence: TGTGCCAGTAGTCTAGGCGGGAGCAATCAGCCCCAGCATTTT.

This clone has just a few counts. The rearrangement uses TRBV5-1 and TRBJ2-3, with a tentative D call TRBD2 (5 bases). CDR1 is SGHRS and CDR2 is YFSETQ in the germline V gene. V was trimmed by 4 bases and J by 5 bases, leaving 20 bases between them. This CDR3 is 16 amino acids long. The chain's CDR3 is CASSLTEGRVEDTQYF. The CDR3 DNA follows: TGCGCCAGCAGCCTTACTGAGGGAAGGGTCGAAGATACGCAGTATTTT.

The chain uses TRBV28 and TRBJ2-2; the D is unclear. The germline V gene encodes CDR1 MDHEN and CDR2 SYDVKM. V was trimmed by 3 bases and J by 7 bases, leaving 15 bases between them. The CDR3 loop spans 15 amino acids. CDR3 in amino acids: CASSFPDGLGGELFF. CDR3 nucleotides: TGTGCCAGCAGTTTCCCGGACGGGCTGGGCGGGGAGCTGTTTTTT.